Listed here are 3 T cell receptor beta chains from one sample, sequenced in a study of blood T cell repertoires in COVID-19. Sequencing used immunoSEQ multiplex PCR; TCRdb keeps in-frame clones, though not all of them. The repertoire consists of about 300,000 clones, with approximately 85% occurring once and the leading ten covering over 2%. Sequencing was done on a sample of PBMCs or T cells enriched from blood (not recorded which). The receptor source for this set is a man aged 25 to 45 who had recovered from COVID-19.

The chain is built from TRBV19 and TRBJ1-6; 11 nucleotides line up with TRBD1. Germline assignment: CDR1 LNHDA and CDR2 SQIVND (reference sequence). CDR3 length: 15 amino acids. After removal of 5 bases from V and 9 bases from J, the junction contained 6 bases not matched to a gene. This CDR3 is CASSVTGTGGSPLHF. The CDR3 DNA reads TGTGCCAGTAGTGTCACCGGGACAGGGGGTTCACCCCTCCACTTT.

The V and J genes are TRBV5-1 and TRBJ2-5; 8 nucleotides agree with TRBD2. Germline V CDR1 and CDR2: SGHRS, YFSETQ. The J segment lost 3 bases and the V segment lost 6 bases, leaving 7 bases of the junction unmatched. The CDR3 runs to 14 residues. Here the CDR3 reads CASKKGLGEETQYF. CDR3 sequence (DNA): TGCGCCAGCAAGAAGGGACTAGGCGAAGAGACCCAGTACTTC.

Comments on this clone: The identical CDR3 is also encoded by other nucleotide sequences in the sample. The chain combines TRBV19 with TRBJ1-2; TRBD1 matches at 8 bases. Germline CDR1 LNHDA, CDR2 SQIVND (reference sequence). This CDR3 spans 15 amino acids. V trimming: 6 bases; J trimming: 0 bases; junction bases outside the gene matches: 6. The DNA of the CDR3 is TGTGCCAGTAGCCGGACAGGGCAAGCTAACTATGGCTACACCTTC. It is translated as CASSRTGQANYGYTF.